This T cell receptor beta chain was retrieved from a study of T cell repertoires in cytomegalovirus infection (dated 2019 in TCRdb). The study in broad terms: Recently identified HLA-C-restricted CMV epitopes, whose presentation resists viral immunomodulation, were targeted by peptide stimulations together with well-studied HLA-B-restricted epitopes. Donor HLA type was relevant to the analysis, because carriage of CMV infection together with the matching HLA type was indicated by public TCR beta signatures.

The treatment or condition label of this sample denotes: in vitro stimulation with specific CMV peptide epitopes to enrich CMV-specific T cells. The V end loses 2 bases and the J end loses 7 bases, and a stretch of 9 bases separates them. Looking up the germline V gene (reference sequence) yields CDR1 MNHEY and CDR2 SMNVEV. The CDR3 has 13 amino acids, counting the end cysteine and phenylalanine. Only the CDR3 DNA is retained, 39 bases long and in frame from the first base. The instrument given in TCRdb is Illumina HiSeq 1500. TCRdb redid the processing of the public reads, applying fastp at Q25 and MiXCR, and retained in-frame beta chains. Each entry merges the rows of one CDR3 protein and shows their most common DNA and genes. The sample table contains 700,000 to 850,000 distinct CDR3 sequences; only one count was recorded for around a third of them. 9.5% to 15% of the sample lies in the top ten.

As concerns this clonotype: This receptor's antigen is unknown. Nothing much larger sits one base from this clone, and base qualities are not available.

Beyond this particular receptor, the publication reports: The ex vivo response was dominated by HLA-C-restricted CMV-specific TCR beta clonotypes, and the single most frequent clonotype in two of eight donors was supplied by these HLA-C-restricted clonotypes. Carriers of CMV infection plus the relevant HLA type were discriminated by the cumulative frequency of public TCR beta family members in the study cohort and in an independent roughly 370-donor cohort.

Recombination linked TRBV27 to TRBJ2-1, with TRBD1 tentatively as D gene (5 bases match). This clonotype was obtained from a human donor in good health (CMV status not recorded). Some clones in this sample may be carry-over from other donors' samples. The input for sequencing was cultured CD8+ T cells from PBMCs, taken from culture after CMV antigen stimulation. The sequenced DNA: TGTGCCAGCAGTTTAGCGGCAGGGAATGAGCAGTTCTTC. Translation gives CASSLAAGNEQFF.